The clone carrying this T cell receptor (beta chain) was found a few times. The target antigen is unknown. Making use of molecular barcodes, quantitative 5'-RACE generated TCR beta libraries. TCRdb processed the 5' RACE reads anew with MiXCR; each CDR3 protein has one entry. The sample holds 200,000 to 250,000 distinct CDR3 sequences, about a sixth seen once. This specimen belongs to a study of CD8 T cells in ankylosing spondylitis. General study points: A TCR beta motif made of 7 to 9 highly homologous variants seemed typical of ankylosing spondylitis blood.

Material for sequencing was blood, either unsorted or a sorted T cell fraction (not recorded which). This TCR came from a male donor with ankylosing spondylitis.

The CDR3 DNA follows: TGCGCCAGCAGTGACAGCCTTTATGGCTACACCTTC. This translates into CASSDSLYGYTF. V is TRBV10-2 and J is TRBJ1-2, with D unresolved. The ends were cut back, 3 bases at V and 5 bases at J, with 7 bases in the middle. Germline CDR1 reads WSHSY; CDR2 reads SAAADI. The CDR3 extends over 12 amino acids.